The source of this T cell receptor (beta chain) is a study of blood T cell repertoires in COVID-19. Overall study: The origin of the acute and convalescent COVID-19 samples was the United States, Italy and Spain.

Per the authors' pipeline: Amplification with reference gene primers provided the estimates of nucleated cell counts. Sequencing was performed with immunoSEQ multiplex PCR; in TCRdb, only in-frame clones are kept and a portion is missing. That table is the source of V, J and clone size, and D and trimming were worked out from the DNA. In the table there are 64,000 or so clones, almost 80% of which are singletons. This CDR3 is built from 13 residues. Germline CDR1 is MGHDK and CDR2 is SYGVNS. V was pared by 8 bases and J by 6 bases, with 6 bases of the junction left unmatched. J is TRBJ1-1 and V is TRBV25-1; TRBD1 aligns across 10 bases. Sequenced sample: peripheral blood. The clonotype was recovered from a man aged 80 or over with acute or convalescent COVID-19. The CDR3 DNA is TGTGCCAGCCGTGGGACAGGGGCATCTGAAGCTTTCTTT. Its translation: CASRGTGASEAFF.